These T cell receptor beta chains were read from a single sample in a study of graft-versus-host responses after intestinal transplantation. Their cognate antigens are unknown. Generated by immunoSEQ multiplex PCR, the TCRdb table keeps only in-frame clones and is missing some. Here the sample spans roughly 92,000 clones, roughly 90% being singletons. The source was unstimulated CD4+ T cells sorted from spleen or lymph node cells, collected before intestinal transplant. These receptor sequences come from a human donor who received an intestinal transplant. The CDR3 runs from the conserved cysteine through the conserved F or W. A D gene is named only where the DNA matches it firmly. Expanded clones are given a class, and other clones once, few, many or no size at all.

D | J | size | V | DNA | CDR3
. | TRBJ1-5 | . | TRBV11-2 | TGTGCCAGCAGCTTAGGGACTGGGCCGGGGGGATATAGCAATCAGCCCCAGCATTTT | CASSLGTGPGGYSNQPQHF
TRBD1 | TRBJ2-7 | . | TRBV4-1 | TGCGCCAGCAGCCAAGATCCCCGGGACAGGAGCTCCTACGAGCAGTACTTC | CASSQDPRDRSSYEQYF
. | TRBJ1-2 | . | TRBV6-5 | TGTGCCAGCAGTTACTCGGGGCGGGGACATGGCTACACCTTC | CASSYSGRGHGYTF
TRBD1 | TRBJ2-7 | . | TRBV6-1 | TGTGCCAGCTTTGAGGGGGCGCTTGCCTACGAGCAGTACTTC | CASFEGALAYEQYF
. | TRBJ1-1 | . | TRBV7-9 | TGTGCCAGCAGTCCTGCGCGGGGACCGGGAGACACTGAAGCTTTCTTT | CASSPARGPGDTEAFF
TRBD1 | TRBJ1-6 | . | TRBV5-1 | TGCGCCAGCAGCTTGGAACAGGGGGAGTGGAATTCACCCCTCCACTTT | CASSLEQGEWNSPLHF
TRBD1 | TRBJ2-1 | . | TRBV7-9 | TGTGCCAGCAACCCGGGACAGATCTACAATGAGCAGTTCTTC | CASNPGQIYNEQFF
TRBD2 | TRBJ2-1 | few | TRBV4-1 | TGCGCCAGCAGCCCGTTAACGGGGGGGGGCAATGAGCAGTTCTTC | CASSPLTGGGNEQFF
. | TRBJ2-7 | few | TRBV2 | TGTGCCAGCAGTGATGGGCCAGTATTCGAGCAGTACTTC | CASSDGPVFEQYF
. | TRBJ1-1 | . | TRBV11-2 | TGTGCCAGCAGCTTAGAATTTCAGTCTTCTGAAGCTTTCTTT | CASSLEFQSSEAFF
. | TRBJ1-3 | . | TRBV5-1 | TGCGCCAGCAGCTTGGGGCCGGAGCCCGGAAACACCATATATTTT | CASSLGPEPGNTIYF
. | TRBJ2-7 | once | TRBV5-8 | TGTGCCAGCAGCTTGCCCCAAAGGGGCCCCTACGAGCAGTACTTC | CASSLPQRGPYEQYF
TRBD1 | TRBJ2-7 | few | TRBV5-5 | TGTGCCAGCAGCCTTAGGGGGACAGACTACGAGCAGTACTTC | CASSLRGTDYEQYF
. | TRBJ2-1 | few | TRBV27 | TGTGCCAGCAGTGCGGGACTTCCCTACAATGAGCAGTTCTTC | CASSAGLPYNEQFF
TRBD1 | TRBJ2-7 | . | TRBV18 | TGTGCCAGCTCACAGGGACAGGGTGCCTACGAGCAGTACTTC | CASSQGQGAYEQYF
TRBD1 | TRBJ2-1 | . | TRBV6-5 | TGTGCCAGCAGTTACACCCGGGACAGGGGTAATGAGCAGTTCTTC | CASSYTRDRGNEQFF